The text below deals with one T cell receptor beta chain. Its antigen is not identified. Separation from the roughly 700-subject first cohort characterized the roughly 120-subject validation cohort, to which the donors belonged. The data are from a study of cytomegalovirus exposure and HLA in healthy donors. The wider study: Per a later analysis, the 666 first-cohort and 120 validation repertoires shared one platform. Study-wide findings and caveats: The authors enumerated around 150 TCR beta chains as linked to cytomegalovirus. Reports indicated that the classifier achieved high specificity and sensitivity in diagnosing cytomegalovirus status.

CDR1 MNHEY and CDR2 SMNVEV come from the germline V gene (reference sequence). The CDR3 is made up of 16 amino acids. With 8 bases clipped from V and 4 bases from J, the junction kept 9 bases outside the gene matches. Clones were read by immunoSEQ multiplex PCR, and TCRdb kept only the in-frame ones, dropping some. In the table there are about 65,000 clones, roughly 94% of which are singletons. The TCR originated in a man aged 18-30 years in good health and CMV-seropositive. What was sequenced was PBMCs. V is TRBV27 and J is TRBJ2-1; 12 bases are shared with TRBD2. CDR3 DNA sequence: TGTGCCAGCGTCTCTTCTAGCGGGGGGGTTTACAATGAGCAGTTCTTC. Its protein is CASVSSSGGVYNEQFF.